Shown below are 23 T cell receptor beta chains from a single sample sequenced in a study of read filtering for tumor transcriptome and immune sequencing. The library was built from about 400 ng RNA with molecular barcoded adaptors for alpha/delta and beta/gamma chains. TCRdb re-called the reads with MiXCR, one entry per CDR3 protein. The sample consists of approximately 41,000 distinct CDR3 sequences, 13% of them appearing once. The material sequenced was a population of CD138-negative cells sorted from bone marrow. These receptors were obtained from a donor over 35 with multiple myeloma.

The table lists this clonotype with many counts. The CDR3 sequence: CATSRGGFGSYNEQFF. CDR3 nucleotide sequence: TGTGCCACCAGCAGGGGCGGATTTGGCTCCTACAATGAGCAGTTCTTC. The rearrangement joins TRBV15 to TRBJ2-1, with no clear D. CDR1 LNHNV and CDR2 YYDKDF come from the germline V gene (reference sequence). Trimming cost V 3 bases and J 0 bases, with 12 bases left between them. The CDR3 is 16 amino acids.

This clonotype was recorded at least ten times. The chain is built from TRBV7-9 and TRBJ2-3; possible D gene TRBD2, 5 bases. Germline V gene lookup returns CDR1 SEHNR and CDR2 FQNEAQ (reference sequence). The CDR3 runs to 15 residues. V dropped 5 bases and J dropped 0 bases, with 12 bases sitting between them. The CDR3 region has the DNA TGTGCCAGCAGCCTTAGCGCGAGTAGCACAGATACGCAGTATTTT. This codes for CASSLSASSTDTQYF.

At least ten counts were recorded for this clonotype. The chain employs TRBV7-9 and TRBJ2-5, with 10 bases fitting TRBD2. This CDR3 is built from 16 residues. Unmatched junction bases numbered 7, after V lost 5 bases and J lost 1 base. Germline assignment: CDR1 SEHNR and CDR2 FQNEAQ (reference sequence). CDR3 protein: CASSRRIAGGQETQYF. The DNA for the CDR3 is TGTGCCAGCAGCCGTCGAATAGCGGGAGGCCAAGAGACCCAGTACTTC.

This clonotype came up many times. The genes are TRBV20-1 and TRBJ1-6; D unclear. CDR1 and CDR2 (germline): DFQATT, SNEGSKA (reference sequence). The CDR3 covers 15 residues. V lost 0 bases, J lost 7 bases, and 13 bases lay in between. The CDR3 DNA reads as TGCAGTGCTAGAGATCTCGGAGAGGAGAATTCACCCCTCCACTTT. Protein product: CSARDLGEENSPLHF.

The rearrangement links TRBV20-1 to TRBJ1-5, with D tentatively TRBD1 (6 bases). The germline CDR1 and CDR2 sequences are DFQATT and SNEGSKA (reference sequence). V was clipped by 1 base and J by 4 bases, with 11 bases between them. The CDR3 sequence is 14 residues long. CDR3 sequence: CSARGGTQNQPQHF. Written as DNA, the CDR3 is TGCAGTGCTAGAGGGGGGACACAAAATCAGCCCCAGCATTTT.

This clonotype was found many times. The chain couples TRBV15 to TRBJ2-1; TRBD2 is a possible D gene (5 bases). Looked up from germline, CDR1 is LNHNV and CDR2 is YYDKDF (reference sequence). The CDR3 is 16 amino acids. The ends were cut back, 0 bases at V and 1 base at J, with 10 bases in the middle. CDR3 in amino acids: CATSRERDGSYNEQFF. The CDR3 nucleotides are TGTGCCACCAGCAGAGAACGGGATGGGTCCTACAATGAGCAGTTCTTC.

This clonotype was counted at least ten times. This chain's CDR3 is CASSFRQGDTQYF. CDR3 nucleotides: TGTGCCAGCAGTTTCCGACAGGGTGATACGCAGTATTTT. The chain links TRBV6-1 to TRBJ2-3; 7 nucleotides match TRBD1. The length of the CDR3 is 13 residues. The ends lost 5 bases at V and 6 bases at J; junction bases unmatched: 5. The germline CDR1 and CDR2 sequences are MNHNS and SASEGT.

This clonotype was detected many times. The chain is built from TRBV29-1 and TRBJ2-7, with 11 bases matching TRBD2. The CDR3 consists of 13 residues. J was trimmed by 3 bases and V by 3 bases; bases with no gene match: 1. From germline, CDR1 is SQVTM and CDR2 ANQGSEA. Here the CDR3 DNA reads TGCAGCGTTGAGACTAGCGGGGTCTACGAGCAGTACTTC. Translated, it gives CSVETSGVYEQYF.

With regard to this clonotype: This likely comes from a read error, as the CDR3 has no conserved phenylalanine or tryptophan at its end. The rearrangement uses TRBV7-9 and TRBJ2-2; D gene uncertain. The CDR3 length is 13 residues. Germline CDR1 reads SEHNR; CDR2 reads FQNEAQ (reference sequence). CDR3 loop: CANSLEHTGELFS. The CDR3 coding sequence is TGTGCCAACAGCTTAGAACACACCGGGGAGCTGTTTTCT.

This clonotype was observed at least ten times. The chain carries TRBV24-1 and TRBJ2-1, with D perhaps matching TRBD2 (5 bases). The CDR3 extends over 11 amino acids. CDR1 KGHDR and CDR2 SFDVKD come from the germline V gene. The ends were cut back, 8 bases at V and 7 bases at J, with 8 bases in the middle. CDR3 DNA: TGTGCCACCAACCGGGAAAATGAGCAGTTCTTC. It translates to CATNRENEQFF.

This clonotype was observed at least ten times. The CDR3: CATGQEYSYEQYF. The CDR3 DNA reads as TGTGCCACGGGACAGGAATACTCCTACGAGCAGTACTTC. This chain links TRBV27 with TRBJ2-7; 8 bases align to TRBD1. After removal of 10 bases from V and 0 bases from J, the junction contained 5 bases not matched to a gene. There are 13 residues in the CDR3. In germline, CDR1 is MNHEY, CDR2 SMNVEV (reference sequence).

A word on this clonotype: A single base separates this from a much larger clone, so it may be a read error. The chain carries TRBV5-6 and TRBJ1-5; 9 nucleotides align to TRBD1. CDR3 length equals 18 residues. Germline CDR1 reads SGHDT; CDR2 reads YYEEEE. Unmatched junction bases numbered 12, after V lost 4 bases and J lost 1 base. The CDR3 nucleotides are TGTGCCAGCAGCGGGGGACAGGGAGGTGTATGGAGCAATCAGCCCCAGCATTTT. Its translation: CASSGGQGGVWSNQPQHF.

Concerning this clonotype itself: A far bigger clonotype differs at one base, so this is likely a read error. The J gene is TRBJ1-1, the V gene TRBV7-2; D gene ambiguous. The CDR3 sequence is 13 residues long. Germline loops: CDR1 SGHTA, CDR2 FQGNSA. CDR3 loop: CANSSQSNTEAFF. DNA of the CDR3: TGTGCCAACAGCTCTCAGTCGAACACTGAAGCTTTCTTT.

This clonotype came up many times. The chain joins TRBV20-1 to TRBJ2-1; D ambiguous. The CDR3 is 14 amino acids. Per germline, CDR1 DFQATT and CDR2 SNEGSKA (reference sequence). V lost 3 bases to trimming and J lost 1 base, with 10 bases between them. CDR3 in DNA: TGCAGTGCTAGTAACGGCATTTCCTACAATGAGCAGTTCTTC. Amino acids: CSASNGISYNEQFF.

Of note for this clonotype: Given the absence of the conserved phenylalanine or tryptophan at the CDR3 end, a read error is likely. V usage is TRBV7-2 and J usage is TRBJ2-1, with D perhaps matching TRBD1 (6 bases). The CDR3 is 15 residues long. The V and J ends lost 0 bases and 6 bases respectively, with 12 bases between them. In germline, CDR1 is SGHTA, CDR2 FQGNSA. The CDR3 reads CASSLADRSANEQFL. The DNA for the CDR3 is TGTGCCAGCAGCTTAGCCGACAGGTCGGCCAATGAGCAGTTCCTC.

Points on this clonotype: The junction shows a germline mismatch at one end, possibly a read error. CDR3 residues: CAGSQERGYWYEQFF. The CDR3 DNA follows: TGCGCCGGCAGCCAAGAGCGCGGGTACTGGTATGAGCAGTTCTTC. The rearrangement joins TRBV4-1 to TRBJ2-1; a possible D gene is TRBD2 (5 bases). The CDR3 sequence is 15 residues long. The V gene's germline CDR1 is MGHRA and CDR2 YSYEKL.

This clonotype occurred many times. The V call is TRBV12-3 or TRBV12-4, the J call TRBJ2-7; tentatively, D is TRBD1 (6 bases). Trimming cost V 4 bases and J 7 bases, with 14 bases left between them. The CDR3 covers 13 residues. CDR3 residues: CASSSHRVGEQYF. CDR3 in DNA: TGTGCCAGCAGTTCTCACAGGGTTGGGGAGCAGTACTTC.

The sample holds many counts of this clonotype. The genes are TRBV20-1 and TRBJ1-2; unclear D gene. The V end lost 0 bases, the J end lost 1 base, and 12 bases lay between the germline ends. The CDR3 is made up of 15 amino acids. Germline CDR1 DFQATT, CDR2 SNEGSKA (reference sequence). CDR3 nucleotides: TGCAGTGCTAGAGATCTGGGGTACCTTAACTATGGCTACACCTTC. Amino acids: CSARDLGYLNYGYTF.

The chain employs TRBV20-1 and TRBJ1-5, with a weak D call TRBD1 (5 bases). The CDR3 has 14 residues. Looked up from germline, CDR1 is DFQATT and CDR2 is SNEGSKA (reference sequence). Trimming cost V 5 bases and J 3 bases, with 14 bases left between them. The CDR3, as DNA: TGCAGTGCTCTCGGGACGGGGTTCAATCAGCCCCAGCATTTT. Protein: CSALGTGFNQPQHF.

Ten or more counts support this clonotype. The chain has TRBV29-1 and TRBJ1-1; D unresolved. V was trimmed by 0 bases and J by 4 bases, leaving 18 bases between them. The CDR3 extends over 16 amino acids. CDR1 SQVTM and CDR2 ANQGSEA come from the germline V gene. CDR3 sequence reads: CSVEDRGWGGSTEAFF. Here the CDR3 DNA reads TGCAGCGTTGAAGATCGTGGGTGGGGTGGAAGCACTGAAGCTTTCTTT.

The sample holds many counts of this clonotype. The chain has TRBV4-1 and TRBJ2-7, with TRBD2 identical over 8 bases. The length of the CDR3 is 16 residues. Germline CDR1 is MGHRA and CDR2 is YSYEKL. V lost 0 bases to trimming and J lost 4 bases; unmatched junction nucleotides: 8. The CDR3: CASSQDTGGSAYEQYF. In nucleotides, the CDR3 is TGCGCCAGCAGCCAAGATACGGGGGGGAGTGCATACGAGCAGTACTTC.

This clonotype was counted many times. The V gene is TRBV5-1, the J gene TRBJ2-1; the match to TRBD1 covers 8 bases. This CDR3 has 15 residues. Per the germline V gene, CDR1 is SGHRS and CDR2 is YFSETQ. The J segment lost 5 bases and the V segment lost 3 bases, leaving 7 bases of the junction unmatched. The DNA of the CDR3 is TGCGCCAGCAGCTCCTCGGGACAGGTACACAATGAGCAGTTCTTC. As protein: CASSSSGQVHNEQFF.

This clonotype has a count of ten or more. CDR3 sequence (DNA): TGTGCCAGCAGTTTTTACCCGATTCGGCCACTAGTTAAGGGGCCCTACAATGAGCAGTTCTTC. Translating it yields CASSFYPIRPLVKGPYNEQFF. The chain carries TRBV28 and TRBJ2-1; D tentatively fits TRBD1 or TRBD2 (5 bases each). The CDR3 is 21 amino acids. The V end was cut by 3 bases, the J end by 2 bases, with 29 bases between. Germline loops: CDR1 MDHEN, CDR2 SYDVKM.